Following are 9 T cell receptor beta chains from one sample sequenced in a study of blood T cell repertoires in COVID-19. TCRdb's table, derived via immunoSEQ multiplex PCR, lists solely in-frame clones and lacks some. The sample carries fewer than 250,000 clones, about 85% recorded once. Sequences were obtained from peripheral blood. The receptors derive from a man in his forties with acute or convalescent COVID-19.

The V call is TRBV4-2, the J call TRBJ1-1; a weak D match, TRBD1 (5 bases). V was trimmed by 1 base and J by 2 bases, leaving 14 bases between them. This CDR3 spans 16 amino acids. Germline loops: CDR1 LGHNA, CDR2 YNFKEQ. In nucleotides, the CDR3 is TGTGCCAGCAGCCAAGGTGGGGGGAGAATAAACACTGAAGCTTTCTTT. Its translation: CASSQGGGRINTEAFF.

The chain recombines TRBV29-1 with TRBJ1-2; D remains unclear. Germline CDR1 reads SQVTM; CDR2 reads ANQGSEA. Trimming left V 0 bases short and J 4 bases short, with 15 bases between. The CDR3 length is 15 residues. Here the CDR3 DNA reads TGCAGCGTTGAAGATCGCGGGGTGTCTAGCTATGGCTACACCTTC. It specifies CSVEDRGVSSYGYTF.

CDR3 region: CASSSDRGDLEAFF. CDR3 in DNA: TGTGCCAGCAGCTCGGACAGGGGGGATTTGGAAGCTTTCTTT. The genes are TRBV7-9 and TRBJ1-1, with TRBD1 matching over 10 bases. The CDR3 is 14 residues long. Trimming removed 4 bases from V and 8 bases from J; junction bases left unmatched: 7. The V gene's germline CDR1 is SEHNR and CDR2 FQNEAQ (reference sequence).

The rearrangement joins TRBV5-1 to TRBJ1-2; TRBD1 agrees at 8 bases. This CDR3 spans 15 amino acids. The germline gives CDR1 SGHRS, CDR2 YFSETQ. Trimming cost V 4 bases and J 5 bases; bases outside gene matches: 10. This chain's CDR3 is CASSPSRTGRYGYTF. The CDR3 DNA reads as TGCGCCAGCAGCCCTTCTAGGACAGGGAGGTATGGCTACACCTTC. Full variable domain (remainder filled in from reference TRBV5-1 and TRBJ1-2): KAGVTQTPRYLIKTRGQQVTLSCSPISGHRSVSWYQQTPGQGLQFLFEYFSETQRNKGNFPGRFSGRQFSNSRSEMNVSTLELGDSALYLCASSPSRTGRYGYTFGSGTRLTVV.

This chain joins TRBV10-3 and TRBJ2-7, with D maybe TRBD2 (6 bases). The CDR3 has 13 residues. Trimming took off 0 bases at V and 6 bases at J, with 9 bases between the two ends. From germline, CDR1 is ENHRY and CDR2 SYGVKD. The CDR3 loop is CAISESEGPEQYF. CDR3 in DNA: TGTGCCATCAGTGAGTCGGAGGGACCCGAGCAGTACTTC.

The V gene is TRBV6-5, the J gene TRBJ2-7, with 9 bases aligning to TRBD2. The germline V gene has CDR1 MNHEY and CDR2 SVGAGI. V was clipped by 1 base and J by 3 bases; unmatched bases: 7. The CDR3 spans 16 residues. This chain's CDR3 is CASSYYGSGSLYEQYF. CDR3 nucleotide sequence: TGTGCCAGCAGTTACTACGGTAGCGGGAGTCTCTACGAGCAGTACTTC.

J is TRBJ1-1 and V is TRBV6-5, with 9 bases identical to TRBD1. The V gene's germline CDR1 is MNHEY and CDR2 SVGAGI. The CDR3 consists of 11 residues. The CDR3 DNA is TGTGCGACAGGGGGGAACACTGAAGCTTTCTTT. Translated: CATGGNTEAFF.

This chain links TRBV4-3 with TRBJ2-2, with 11 nucleotides matching TRBD2. Per germline, CDR1 LGHNA and CDR2 YSLEER. The CDR3 is 16 residues long. V trimming: 2 bases; J trimming: 7 bases; junction bases outside the gene matches: 6. The CDR3 nucleotides are TGCGCCAGCAGCCAATTACTAGCGGGAGAGGACGGGGAGCTGTTTTTT. Encoded protein: CASSQLLAGEDGELFF.

The chain recombines TRBV18 with TRBJ1-2; possible D gene TRBD1, 5 bases. The ends were cut back, 2 bases at V and 4 bases at J, with 14 bases in the middle. This CDR3 contains 15 residues. CDR1 and CDR2 from the germline V gene are KGHSH and LQKENI. The CDR3 region has the DNA TGTGCCAGCTCACCAGCACAGGCTTCCCCCTATGGCTACACCTTC. This codes for CASSPAQASPYGYTF.